The 13 T cell receptor beta chains below all came from one sample that was sequenced in a study of CD8+CD57+ T cells in acquired aplastic anemia. Before being chosen for sequencing, patients had shown CD8+CD57+ cell expansion by flow cytometry. The study profiled TCR beta VDJ and CDR3 using genomic DNA as template. One entry per CDR3 protein results from TCRdb running MiXCR on the reads. The sample has 150,000 to 200,000 distinct CDR3 sequences, about 50% seen once. The sequenced material came from sorted CD4+, CD8+, or CD8+CD57+ T cells (not recorded which) from PBMCs. All receptors derive from a human donor with aplastic anemia.

This clonotype was seen ten or more times. The rearrangement joins TRBV9 to TRBJ1-4, with D perhaps matching TRBD1 (5 bases). The V and J ends lost 4 bases and 3 bases respectively, with 13 bases between them. Looked up from germline, CDR1 is SGDLS and CDR2 is YYNGEE. The CDR3 contains 15 residues. In DNA, the CDR3 is TGTGCCAGCAGCCCCGTGGGGGGAGCTAATGAAAAACTGTTTTTT. Amino acids: CASSPVGGANEKLFF.

This clonotype was seen only a few times. The chain links TRBV5-1 to TRBJ2-4; D ambiguous. Germline V gene data show CDR1 as SGHRS and CDR2 as YFSETQ. The CDR3 has 17 amino acids. With 0 bases removed from V and 3 bases from J, the gap between germline ends came to 16 bases. The CDR3 loop reads CASSLVGPLRDKNIQYF. The CDR3 nucleotides read TGCGCCAGCAGCTTGGTTGGCCCTCTGAGAGACAAAAACATTCAGTACTTC.

The chain uses TRBV9 and TRBJ2-7; D not resolved. This CDR3 has 16 residues. Germline-derived CDR1 and CDR2 are SGDLS and YYNGEE. V was trimmed by 3 bases and J by 2 bases, leaving 18 bases between them. The CDR3: CASSADIRTGTYEQYF. CDR3 sequence (DNA): TGTGCCAGCAGCGCCGATATCAGGACGGGTACCTACGAGCAGTACTTC.

V usage is TRBV15 and J usage is TRBJ1-2; 12 nucleotides match TRBD1. Germline V gene lookup returns CDR1 LNHNV and CDR2 YYDKDF (reference sequence). The V gene end was trimmed by 3 bases and the J gene end by 5 bases; junction bases not matched to a gene: 1. The CDR3 runs 14 residues. This CDR3 reads CATSRGQGAYGYTF. Here the CDR3 DNA reads TGTGCCACCAGCAGGGGACAGGGGGCATATGGCTACACCTTC.

The chain combines TRBV20-1 with TRBJ2-3; no clear D. The V and J ends lost 5 bases and 6 bases respectively, with 12 bases between them. This CDR3 is built from 12 residues. Germline CDR1 and CDR2: DFQATT and SNEGSKA (reference sequence). CDR3 sequence: CSADLAGDTQYF. DNA of the CDR3: TGCAGTGCTGACCTTGCTGGCGATACGCAGTATTTT.

About this clonotype itself: This may stem from a read error, because a much larger clone lies one nucleotide away. The chain recombines TRBV7-3 with TRBJ2-7; D is ambiguous. Germline-derived CDR1 and CDR2 are SGHTA and FQGTGA. This CDR3 comprises 16 residues. V lost 2 bases and J 7 bases, leaving 21 bases between the germline ends. The CDR3 bases are TGTGCCAGCAGCTTACTGGGCGGAAGCTCGGGCAATGAGCAGTACTTC. It specifies CASSLLGGSSGNEQYF.

The rearrangement uses TRBV7-9 and TRBJ2-5, with no clear D. V lost 6 bases, J lost 6 bases, and 8 bases lay in between. Germline lookup yields CDR1 SEHNR and CDR2 FQNEAQ (reference sequence). The CDR3 contains 11 residues. The CDR3 reads CASSQDQTQYF. The CDR3 DNA sequence: TGTGCCAGCAGTCAGGACCAGACCCAGTACTTC.

The V and J genes are TRBV2 and TRBJ2-1, with 10 bases fitting TRBD2. CDR1 is SNHLY and CDR2 is FYNNEI in the germline V gene. The CDR3 contains 15 residues. CDR3 nucleotides: TGTGCTAGAGATGTTAGCGGGAGGTCTTACAATGAGCAGTTCTTC. Its translation is CARDVSGRSYNEQFF.

This clonotype was found many times. V usage is TRBV6-1 and J usage is TRBJ2-7; D not resolved. Germline values: CDR1 MNHNS, CDR2 SASEGT. The length of the CDR3 is 11 residues. Trimming shortened V by 2 bases and J by 3 bases, and 2 bases separated the two germline ends. The CDR3 loop reads CASSELYEQYF. The CDR3, as DNA: TGTGCCAGCAGTGAACTCTACGAGCAGTACTTC.

V gene TRBV2 combines with J gene TRBJ1-2; weak D call: TRBD1 (6 bases). With 8 bases removed from V and 4 bases from J, the gap between germline ends came to 14 bases. The CDR3 spans 13 residues. Germline V gives CDR1 SNHLY, CDR2 FYNNEI. The CDR3 spells CASDVRGGYGYTF. The CDR3 DNA reads as TGTGCCAGCGATGTAAGGGGGGGCTATGGCTACACCTTC.

This clonotype has ten or more counts. The CDR3 DNA is TGTGCCACCAGCCTGGGGGCCTCCAATCAGCCCCAGCATTTT. It translates to CATSLGASNQPQHF. The chain joins TRBV24-1 to TRBJ1-5, with D tentatively TRBD1 (6 bases). V was pared by 7 bases and J by 3 bases, with 12 bases between. Germline CDR1 is KGHDR and CDR2 is SFDVKD. The CDR3 is 14 residues long.

Worth noting for this clonotype: This may come from a read error, since a much larger clone is one base off. The chain combines TRBV4-1 with TRBJ1-2, with D uncertain. Germline V gene lookup returns CDR1 MGHRA and CDR2 YSYEKL. This CDR3 comprises 11 residues. CDR3 sequence: CVSSQVGGYTF. The CDR3 DNA reads TGCGTCAGCAGCCAAGTCGGCGGCTACACCTTC.

The gene calls are TRBV15 and TRBJ1-1; no definite D call. This CDR3 spans 15 amino acids. V lost 3 bases and J 1 base, leaving 12 bases between the germline ends. CDR1 and CDR2 from the germline V gene are LNHNV and YYDKDF (reference sequence). CDR3 loop: CATSSYNPKNTEAFF. The DNA of the CDR3 is TGTGCCACCAGCAGCTACAACCCAAAGAACACTGAAGCTTTCTTT.